Below, 10 T cell receptor beta chains from the same sample are listed, as sequenced in a study of shared clonotypes between healthy human individuals. Sequencing was performed with immunoSEQ multiplex PCR; in TCRdb, only in-frame clones are kept and a portion is missing. The sample has approximately 330,000 clones, roughly 80% seen once. The sequenced material came from memory CD4+ T cells sorted from blood. The subset is: CD45RA-negative fraction. The origin of the receptors is a man in his thirties or forties in good health.

V is TRBV11-3 and J is TRBJ2-7; the match to TRBD1 covers 7 bases. This CDR3 region has 13 residues. Trimming removed 4 bases from V and 7 bases from J; junction bases left unmatched: 7. CDR1 and CDR2 from the germline V gene are SGHNT and YENEEA. The CDR3 bases are TGTGCCAGCAGCTCCGGACAGGCAAGGGAGCAGTACTTC. Its protein product is CASSSGQAREQYF.

The chain recombines TRBV5-1 with TRBJ1-1; 7 bases align to TRBD1. This CDR3 region has 15 residues. Losses at the gene ends were 4 bases for V and 0 bases for J; bases not matched to a gene: 6. From germline, CDR1 is SGHRS and CDR2 YFSETQ. In nucleotides, the CDR3 is TGCGCCAGCAGCAGAATCACAGGGGTGAACACTGAAGCTTTCTTT. This codes for CASSRITGVNTEAFF.

About this clone: At one of its ends the junction is not consistent with the germline gene, which may arise from a read error. The V gene is TRBV7-8, the J gene TRBJ2-7, with D possibly TRBD1 on 6 matching bases. The germline V gene has CDR1 SGHVS and CDR2 FQNEAQ. This CDR3 is built from 15 residues. CDR3 nucleotides: TGTGCCGGCAGCTTACCTGGACAGTCCTCCTACGAGCAGTACTTC. Protein: CAGSLPGQSSYEQYF.

A single count supports this clone. The J gene is TRBJ2-2, the V gene TRBV4-2; 11 bases are shared with TRBD1. The V gene end was trimmed by 0 bases and the J gene end by 4 bases; junction bases not matched to a gene: 4. This CDR3 contains 17 residues. CDR1 is LGHNA and CDR2 is YNFKEQ in the germline V gene. The CDR3 sequence: CASSQDGTGGVTGELFF. DNA for the CDR3: TGTGCCAGCAGCCAAGATGGGACAGGGGGGGTCACCGGGGAGCTGTTTTTT.

The CDR3 region is CASGTGTGNNSPLHF. Here the CDR3 DNA reads TGCGCCAGTGGCACCGGGACTGGAAATAATTCACCCCTCCACTTT. This sequence joins TRBV5-1 and TRBJ1-6; weak D call: TRBD1 (5 bases). V lost 8 bases, J lost 5 bases, and 17 bases lay in between. Germline CDR1 is SGHRS and CDR2 is YFSETQ. CDR3 size: 15 residues.

The chain couples TRBV28 to TRBJ2-7; 7 nucleotides agree with TRBD1. Losses at the gene ends were 6 bases for V and 0 bases for J; bases not matched to a gene: 11. CDR1 is MDHEN and CDR2 is SYDVKM in the germline V gene. The CDR3 has 16 residues. Here the CDR3 DNA reads TGTGCCAGCAGCCCCCCTCCGGGGACAGACTCCTACGAGCAGTACTTC. This translates into CASSPPPGTDSYEQYF.

This chain uses TRBV7-9 with TRBJ1-6; tentative D call: TRBD1 (6 bases). The CDR3 loop spans 16 amino acids. V lost 4 bases and J 4 bases, leaving 14 bases between the germline ends. In germline, CDR1 is SEHNR, CDR2 FQNEAQ (reference sequence). The CDR3 sequence is CASSSSGVGYNSPLHF. In DNA form, the CDR3 reads TGTGCCAGCAGCTCTTCAGGGGTCGGGTATAATTCACCCCTCCACTTT.

To note about this clone: A much bigger clone sits one base away, suggesting this may be a read error. This rearrangement joins TRBV11-3 to TRBJ2-7; D not certain. The CDR3 is 13 amino acids. Germline CDR1 SGHNT, CDR2 YENEEA. Trimming removed 1 base from V and 5 bases from J, with 9 bases in between. The chain's CDR3 is CASSLAGSHEQYF. CDR3 coding DNA: TGTGCCAGCAGCTTAGCTGGGTCCCACGAGCAGTACTTC.

The V call is TRBV7-2, the J call TRBJ1-6; D possibly corresponds to TRBD1 (6 bases). V shed 8 bases and J shed 8 bases, with 16 bases lying between them. Germline CDR1 reads SGHTA; CDR2 reads FQGNSA. The CDR3 sequence is 14 residues long. CDR3 residues: CASGLDRGYSPLHF. The CDR3 DNA follows: TGTGCCAGCGGACTGGACAGAGGATATTCACCCCTCCACTTT.

The rearrangement uses TRBV6-5 and TRBJ2-2; D assignment may be TRBD1 or TRBD2 (5 bases each). Germline V gene lookup returns CDR1 MNHEY and CDR2 SVGAGI. The ends were cut back, 2 bases at V and 4 bases at J, with 11 bases in the middle. The length of the CDR3 is 15 residues. The CDR3 DNA is TGTGCCAGCAGTTACGGGGGAGTGGCCACCGGGGAGCTGTTTTTT. This translates into CASSYGGVATGELFF.